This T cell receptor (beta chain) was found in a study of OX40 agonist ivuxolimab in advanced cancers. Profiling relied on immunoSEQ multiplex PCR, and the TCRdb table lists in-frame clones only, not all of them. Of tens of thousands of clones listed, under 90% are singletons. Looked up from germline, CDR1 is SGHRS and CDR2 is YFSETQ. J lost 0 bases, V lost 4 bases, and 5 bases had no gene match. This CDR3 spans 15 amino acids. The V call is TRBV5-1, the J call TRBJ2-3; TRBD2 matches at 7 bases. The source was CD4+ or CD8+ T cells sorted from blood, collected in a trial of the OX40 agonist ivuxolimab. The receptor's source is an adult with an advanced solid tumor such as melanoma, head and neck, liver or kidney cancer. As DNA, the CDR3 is TGCGCCAGCAGCCCCGGTAGCGGGAGCACAGATACGCAGTATTTT. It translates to CASSPGSGSTDTQYF.